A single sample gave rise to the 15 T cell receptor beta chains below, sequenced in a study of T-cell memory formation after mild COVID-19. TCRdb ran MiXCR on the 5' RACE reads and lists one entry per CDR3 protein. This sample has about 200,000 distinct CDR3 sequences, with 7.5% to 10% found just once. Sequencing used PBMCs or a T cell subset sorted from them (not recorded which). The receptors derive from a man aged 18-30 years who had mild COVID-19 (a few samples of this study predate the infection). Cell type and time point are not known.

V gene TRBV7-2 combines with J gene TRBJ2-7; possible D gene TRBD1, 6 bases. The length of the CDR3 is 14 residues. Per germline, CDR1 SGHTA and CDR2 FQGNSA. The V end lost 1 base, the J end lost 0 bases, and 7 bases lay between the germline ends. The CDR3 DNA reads TGTGCCAGCAGCTTAGAGGACAGCTCCTACGAGCAGTACGTC. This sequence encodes CASSLEDSSYEQYV.

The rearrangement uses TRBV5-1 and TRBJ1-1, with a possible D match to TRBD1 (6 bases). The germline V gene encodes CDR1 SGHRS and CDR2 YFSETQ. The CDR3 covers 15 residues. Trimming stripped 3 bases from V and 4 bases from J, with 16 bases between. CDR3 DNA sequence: TGCGCCAGCAGCTGGGGCTTCAGGGGCCTCACTGAAGCTTTCTTT. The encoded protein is CASSWGFRGLTEAFF. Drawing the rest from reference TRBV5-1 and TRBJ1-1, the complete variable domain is KAGVTQTPRYLIKTRGQQVTLSCSPISGHRSVSWYQQTPGQGLQFLFEYFSETQRNKGNFPGRFSGRQFSNSRSEMNVSTLELGDSALYLCASSWGFRGLTEAFFGQGTRLTVV.

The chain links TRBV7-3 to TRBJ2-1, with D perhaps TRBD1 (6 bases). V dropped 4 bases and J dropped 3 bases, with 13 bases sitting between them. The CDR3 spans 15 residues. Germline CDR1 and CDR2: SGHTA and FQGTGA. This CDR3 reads CASSSTGPLYNEQFF. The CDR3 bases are TGTGCCAGCAGCTCTACAGGGCCCCTCTACAATGAGCAGTTCTTC. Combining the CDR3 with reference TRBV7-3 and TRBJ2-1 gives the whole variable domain GAGVSQTPSNKVTEKGKYVELRCDPISGHTALYWYRQSLGQGPEFLIYFQGTGAADDSGLPNDRFFAVRPEGSVSTLKIQRTERGDSAVYLCASSSTGPLYNEQFFGPGTRLTVL.

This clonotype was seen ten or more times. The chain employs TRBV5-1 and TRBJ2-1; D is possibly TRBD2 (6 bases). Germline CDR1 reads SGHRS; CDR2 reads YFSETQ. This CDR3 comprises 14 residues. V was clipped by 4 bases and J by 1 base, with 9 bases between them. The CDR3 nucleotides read TGCGCCAGCAGCGGGGGAGGATCCTACAATGAGCAGTTCTTC. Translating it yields CASSGGGSYNEQFF.

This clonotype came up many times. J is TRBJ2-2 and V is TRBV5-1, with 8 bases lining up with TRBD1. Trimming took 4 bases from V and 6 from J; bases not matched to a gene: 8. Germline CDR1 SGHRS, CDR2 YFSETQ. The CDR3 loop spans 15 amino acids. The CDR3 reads CASSGRQGRSGELFF. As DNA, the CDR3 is TGCGCCAGCAGCGGGCGACAGGGGAGATCCGGGGAGCTGTTTTTT.

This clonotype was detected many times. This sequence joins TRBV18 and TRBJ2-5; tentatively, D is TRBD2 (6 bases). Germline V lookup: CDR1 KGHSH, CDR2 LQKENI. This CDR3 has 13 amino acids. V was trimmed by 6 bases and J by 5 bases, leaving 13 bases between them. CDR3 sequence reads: CASSGGDRETQYF. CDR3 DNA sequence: TGTGCCAGCTCTGGAGGGGATCGGGAGACCCAGTACTTC.

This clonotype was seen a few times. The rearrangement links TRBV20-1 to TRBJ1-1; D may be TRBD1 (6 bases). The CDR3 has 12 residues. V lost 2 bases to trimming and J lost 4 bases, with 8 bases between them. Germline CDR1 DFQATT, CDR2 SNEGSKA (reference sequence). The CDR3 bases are TGCAGTGCTAGATCACAGGGCACTGAAGCTTTCTTT. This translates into CSARSQGTEAFF.

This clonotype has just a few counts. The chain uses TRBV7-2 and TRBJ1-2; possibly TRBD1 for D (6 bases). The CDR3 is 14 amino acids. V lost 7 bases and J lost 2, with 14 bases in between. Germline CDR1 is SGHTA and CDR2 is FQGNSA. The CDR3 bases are TGTGCCAGCACCCGGCCAGGGGCCAACTATGGCTACACCTTC. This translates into CASTRPGANYGYTF.

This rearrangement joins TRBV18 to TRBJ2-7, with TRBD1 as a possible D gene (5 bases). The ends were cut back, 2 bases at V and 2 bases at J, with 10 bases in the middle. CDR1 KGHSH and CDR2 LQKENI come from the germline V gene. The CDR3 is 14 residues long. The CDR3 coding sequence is TGTGCCAGCTCACCATGGCAGGGTCCCTACGAGCAGTACTTC. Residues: CASSPWQGPYEQYF.

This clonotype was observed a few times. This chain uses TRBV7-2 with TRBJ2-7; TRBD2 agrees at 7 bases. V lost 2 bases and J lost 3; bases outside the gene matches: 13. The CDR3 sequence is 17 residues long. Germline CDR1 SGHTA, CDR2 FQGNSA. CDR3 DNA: TGTGCCAGCAGCTTATCAGTCCCAGGACTAGTTCTCTACGAGCAGTACTTC. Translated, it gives CASSLSVPGLVLYEQYF.

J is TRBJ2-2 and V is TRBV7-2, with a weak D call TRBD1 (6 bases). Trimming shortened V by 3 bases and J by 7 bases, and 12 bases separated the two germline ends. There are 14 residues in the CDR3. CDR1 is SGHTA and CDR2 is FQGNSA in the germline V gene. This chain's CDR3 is CASSFQGFDGELFF. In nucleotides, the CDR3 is TGTGCCAGCAGCTTCCAGGGGTTCGACGGGGAGCTGTTTTTT.

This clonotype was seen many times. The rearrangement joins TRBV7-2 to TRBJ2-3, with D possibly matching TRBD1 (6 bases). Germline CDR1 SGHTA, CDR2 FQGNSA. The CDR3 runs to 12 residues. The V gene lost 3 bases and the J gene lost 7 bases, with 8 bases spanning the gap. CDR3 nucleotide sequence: TGTGCCAGCAGCTTCACAGGGAATACGCAGTATTTT. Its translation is CASSFTGNTQYF. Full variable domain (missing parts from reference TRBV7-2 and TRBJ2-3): GAGVSQSPSNKVTEKGKDVELRCDPISGHTALYWYRQSLGQGLEFLIYFQGNSAPDKSGLPSDRFSAERTGGSVSTLTIQRTQQEDSAVYLCASSFTGNTQYFGPGTRLTVL.

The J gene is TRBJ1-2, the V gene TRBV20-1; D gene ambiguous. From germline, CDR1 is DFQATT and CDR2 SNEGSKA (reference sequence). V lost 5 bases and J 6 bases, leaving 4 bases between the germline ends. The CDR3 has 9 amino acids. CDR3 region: CSAHDGYTF. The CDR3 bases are TGCAGTGCTCACGATGGCTACACCTTC.

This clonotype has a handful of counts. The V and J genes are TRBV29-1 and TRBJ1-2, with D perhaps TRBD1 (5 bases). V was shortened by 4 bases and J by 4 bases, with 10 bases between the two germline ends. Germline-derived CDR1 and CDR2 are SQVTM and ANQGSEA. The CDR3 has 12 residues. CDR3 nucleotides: TGCAGCGTTGGGTTAGGGACCTATGGCTACACCTTC. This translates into CSVGLGTYGYTF.

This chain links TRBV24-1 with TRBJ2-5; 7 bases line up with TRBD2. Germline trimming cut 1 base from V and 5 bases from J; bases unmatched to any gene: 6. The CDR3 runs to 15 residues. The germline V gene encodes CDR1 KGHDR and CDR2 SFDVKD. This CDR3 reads CATSDFLAGVETQYF. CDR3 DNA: TGTGCCACCAGTGATTTCCTGGCGGGGGTGGAGACCCAGTACTTC.